The 28 T cell receptor beta chains below come from one sample, sequenced in a study of Ad26.COV2.S vaccination and SARS-CoV-2 variants. Treatment noted: around 19 received Ad26.COV2.S at low or high dose, single or two shots; about 5 received placebo; per-sample allocation not given. Repertoires come from day 63 after the first vaccine or placebo injection. Assay used: immunoSEQ multiplex PCR; TCRdb lists only in-frame clones, some missing. The sample comprises about 350,000 clones, approximately 86% of which are singletons, and roughly 10% rests with the top ten. This sample comprised peripheral blood, obtained in a trial of Ad26.COV2.S vaccine versus placebo. The source of these receptors is a person between 18 and 59 years old who received the Ad26.COV2.S COVID-19 vaccine or a placebo.

The rearrangement links TRBV7-2 to TRBJ1-1, with 7 positions matching TRBD1. The germline V gene has CDR1 SGHTA and CDR2 FQGNSA. CDR3 length: 17 amino acids. Trimming at V came to 5 bases and at J to 0 bases, leaving 12 bases not matched to a gene. CDR3: CASSTYLGQVMNTEAFF. The CDR3 region has the DNA TGTGCCAGCAGCACCTACCTTGGACAGGTGATGAACACTGAAGCTTTCTTT.

This clone was seen only once. The chain employs TRBV19 and TRBJ1-2, with D possibly being TRBD1 (5 bases). Trimming removed 3 bases at V and 8 bases at J, with 10 bases between. The CDR3 has 12 amino acids. The germline CDR1 and CDR2 sequences are LNHDA and SQIVND (reference sequence). In DNA form, the CDR3 reads TGTGCCAGTAGTATCGGAGGGGTCGGCTACACCTTC. It translates to CASSIGGVGYTF.

The V call is TRBV12-3 or TRBV12-4, the J call TRBJ2-1, with TRBD2 matching over 7 bases. There are 12 residues in the CDR3. With 8 bases clipped from V and 9 bases from J, the junction kept 7 bases outside the gene matches. This CDR3 is CASGLGGGEQFF. The CDR3 DNA reads as TGTGCCAGCGGCCTGGGGGGGGGTGAGCAGTTCTTC.

This clone occurred once. The chain has TRBV6-1 and TRBJ1-2; D not certain. Germline values: CDR1 MNHNS, CDR2 SASEGT. The CDR3 totals 12 residues. The V gene lost 3 bases and the J gene lost 4 bases, with 6 bases spanning the gap. The CDR3 here is CASSETAYGYTF. The CDR3 DNA sequence: TGTGCCAGCAGTGAGACGGCCTATGGCTACACCTTC.

The chain recombines TRBV18 with TRBJ1-4, with D perhaps TRBD1 (5 bases). The V gene's germline CDR1 is KGHSH and CDR2 LQKENI. With 3 bases removed from V and 7 bases from J, the gap between germline ends came to 18 bases. The CDR3 has 16 amino acids. The DNA for the CDR3 is TGTGCCAGCTCACCCTATAACCGGGACGGCGGTGAAAAACTGTTTTTT. This encodes CASSPYNRDGGEKLFF.

The chain joins TRBV4-1 to TRBJ2-5, with 8 bases fitting TRBD2. The germline V gene encodes CDR1 MGHRA and CDR2 YSYEKL. There are 15 residues in the CDR3. Trimming removed 0 bases from V and 5 bases from J; junction bases left unmatched: 5. The CDR3 nucleotides are TGCGCCAGCAGCCAAGACGGGAGGGCCGGGGAGACCCAGTACTTC. This gives the protein CASSQDGRAGETQYF.

This chain links TRBV5-1 with TRBJ1-4; unclear D gene. V lost 0 bases and J 4 bases, leaving 7 bases between the germline ends. The germline V gene has CDR1 SGHRS and CDR2 YFSETQ. This CDR3 is 14 amino acids long. The CDR3 bases are TGCGCCAGCAGCTTGGGAGGAGATAATGAAAAACTGTTTTTT. The encoded protein is CASSLGGDNEKLFF.

This clone was seen once. The J gene is TRBJ2-5, the V gene TRBV5-1; 7 nucleotides line up with TRBD1. The CDR3 covers 15 residues. The ends lost 0 bases at V and 5 bases at J; junction bases unmatched: 7. CDR1 and CDR2 from the germline V gene are SGHRS and YFSETQ. CDR3 in DNA: TGCGCCAGCAGCTTGGTGGAAGGGGGCGTGGAGACCCAGTACTTC. As protein: CASSLVEGGVETQYF.

This clone came up once. This chain uses TRBV18 with TRBJ1-3, with D possibly TRBD1 on 5 matching bases. Germline V gene sequence: CDR1 KGHSH, CDR2 LQKENI. The CDR3 is 15 amino acids. V was clipped by 1 base and J by 2 bases, with 9 bases between them. In nucleotides, the CDR3 is TGTGCCAGCTCACCACAGGGGTCCCCTGGAAACACCATATATTTT. It translates to CASSPQGSPGNTIYF. Together with reference TRBV18 and TRBJ1-3, the CDR3 gives the full variable domain: NAGVMQNPRHLVRRRGQEARLRCSPMKGHSHVYWYRQLPEEGLKFMVYLQKENIIDESGMPKERFSAEFPKEGPSILRIQQVVRGDSAAYFCASSPQGSPGNTIYFGEGSWLTVV.

The V call is TRBV7-9, the J call TRBJ2-3; D is unresolved. Germline V CDR1 and CDR2: SEHNR, FQNEAQ (reference sequence). Trimming pared 3 bases from V and 0 bases from J, leaving 7 bases between. The CDR3 runs to 14 residues. The CDR3 region is CASSFERSTDTQYF. Here the CDR3 DNA reads TGTGCCAGCAGCTTTGAGAGAAGCACAGATACGCAGTATTTT.

In DNA, the CDR3 is TGTGCCATCAGTGAGCAGGGGGGTATCAATGAGCAGTTCTTC. Protein: CAISEQGGINEQFF. The chain is built from TRBV10-3 and TRBJ2-1; D may be TRBD1 (7 bases). Trimming pared 2 bases from V and 6 bases from J, leaving 11 bases between. This CDR3 has 14 amino acids. Germline V CDR1 and CDR2: ENHRY, SYGVKD.

V and J are TRBV4-3 and TRBJ1-2; 9 nucleotides match TRBD1. J lost 5 bases, V lost 0 bases, and 1 base had no gene match. The CDR3 extends over 14 amino acids. The germline V gene encodes CDR1 LGHNA and CDR2 YSLEER. The CDR3 nucleotides read TGCGCCAGCAGCCAAGATGACAGGGGGTATGGCTACACCTTC. Encoded protein: CASSQDDRGYGYTF.

The gene calls are TRBV5-1 and TRBJ2-3; D unclear. The V end was cut by 4 bases, the J end by 3 bases, with 18 bases between. Germline CDR1 and CDR2: SGHRS and YFSETQ. This CDR3 comprises 16 residues. The CDR3 coding sequence is TGCGCCAGCAGCCTGCCGGGCCTACCCCTAACAGATACGCAGTATTTT. Translation gives CASSLPGLPLTDTQYF.

This chain uses TRBV4-3 with TRBJ1-1; the D gene is possibly TRBD1 (6 bases). The germline V gene encodes CDR1 LGHNA and CDR2 YSLEER. CDR3 size: 15 residues. Trimming removed 1 base from V and 5 bases from J, with 14 bases in between. As DNA, the CDR3 is TGCGCCAGCAGCCAAGCCACACAGGGTTGGACTGAAGCTTTCTTT. It translates to CASSQATQGWTEAFF.

A single count supports this clone. This chain joins TRBV28 and TRBJ1-5; no clear D. The CDR3 is 15 residues long. CDR1 is MDHEN, CDR2 SYDVKM, per germline. Trimming stripped 3 bases from V and 0 bases from J, with 9 bases between. In DNA form, the CDR3 reads TGTGCCAGCAGTTTGGGTACGTATAGCAATCAGCCCCAGCATTTT. Its translation is CASSLGTYSNQPQHF. The full variable domain, rest sourced from reference TRBV28 and TRBJ1-5, is DVKVTQSSRYLVKRTGEKVFLECVQDMDHENMFWYRQDPGLGLRLIYFSYDVKMKEKGDIPEGYSVSREKKERFSLILESASTNQTSMYLCASSLGTYSNQPQHFGDGTRLSIL.

The rearrangement uses TRBV7-2 and TRBJ2-7, with TRBD2 matching 15 bases. This CDR3 has 15 residues. J lost 9 bases, V lost 4 bases, and 7 bases had no gene match. CDR1 is SGHTA, CDR2 FQGNSA, per germline. The CDR3: CASSSGLAGGQGQYF. In DNA, the CDR3 is TGTGCCAGCAGCTCCGGACTAGCGGGAGGGCAGGGGCAGTACTTC.

V is TRBV3-1 (or the pseudogene TRBV3-2) and J is TRBJ2-3; tentatively, D is TRBD2 (6 bases). V lost 1 base to trimming and J lost 2 bases, with 13 bases between them. The CDR3 is 16 amino acids. CDR1 is LGHDT and CDR2 is YNNKEL in the germline V gene (reference sequence). The CDR3 nucleotides read TGTGCCAGCAGCCAAGCCGCGGGGTATGACACAGATACGCAGTATTTT. This encodes CASSQAAGYDTDTQYF.

The J gene is TRBJ2-7, the V gene TRBV21-1; the table's D call of TRBD1 was not tested on the DNA. TRBV21-1 is given as a pseudogene. The CDR3 runs to 14 residues. CDR3 bases: TGTGCCAGCAGCAGGGGACAGGGGTGCTACGAGCAGTACTTC. It specifies CASSRGQGCYEQYF.

The rearrangement links TRBV6-2 or TRBV6-3 to TRBJ2-1; either TRBD1 or TRBD2 may fit D (5 bases each). The germline V gene encodes CDR1 MNHEY and CDR2 SVGEGT. This CDR3 comprises 17 residues. V was clipped by 6 bases and J by 4 bases, with 22 bases between them. The CDR3: CASSSRDPAAPYNEQFF. CDR3 nucleotides: TGTGCCAGCAGCTCACGGGACCCCGCGGCGCCTTACAATGAGCAGTTCTTC.

The J gene is TRBJ2-1, the V gene TRBV28; D is perhaps TRBD2 (6 bases). Per germline, CDR1 MDHEN and CDR2 SYDVKM. This CDR3 has 14 amino acids. Trimming removed 4 bases at V and 12 bases at J, with 19 bases between. The CDR3, as DNA: TGTGCCAGCAGTTCGTTGCGAGGCTGGAGGGGGCAGTTCTTC. Translation: CASSSLRGWRGQFF.

V and J are TRBV30 and TRBJ1-4, with D possibly matching TRBD1 (5 bases). The CDR3 has 14 residues. From germline, CDR1 is GTSNPN and CDR2 SVGIG (reference sequence). V was clipped by 6 bases and J by 5 bases, with 16 bases between them. CDR3 in DNA: TGTGCCTGCCGAGGAGGGACTGGGAATGAAAAACTGTTTTTT. Encoded protein: CACRGGTGNEKLFF. The variable domain in full, with the rest retrieved from reference TRBV30 and TRBJ1-4, is SQTIHQWPATLVQPVGSPLSLECTVEGTSNPNLYWYRQAAGRGLQLLFYSVGIGQISSEVPQNLSASRPQDRQFILSSKKLLLSDSGFYLCACRGGTGNEKLFFGSGTQLSVL.

This chain links TRBV14 with TRBJ2-7; D is perhaps TRBD1 (6 bases). V gave up 1 base and J gave up 11 bases, with 15 bases separating them. The CDR3 is 13 amino acids. Per the germline V gene, CDR1 is SGHDN and CDR2 is FVKESK. CDR3 nucleotide sequence: TGTGCCAGCAGCCAAGGGTCAGGGGCCCGTAAGTACTTC. This encodes CASSQGSGARKYF.

This rearrangement joins TRBV3-1 (or the pseudogene TRBV3-2) to TRBJ1-1, with D uncertain. The V end was cut by 5 bases, the J end by 6 bases, with 10 bases between. This CDR3 region has 12 residues. Germline V gene lookup returns CDR1 LGHDT and CDR2 YNNKEL (reference sequence). The chain's CDR3 is CASSSAGAEAFF. The CDR3, as DNA: TGTGCCAGCAGCTCGGCCGGGGCTGAAGCTTTCTTT.

The chain has TRBV3-1 (or the pseudogene TRBV3-2) and TRBJ2-7; TRBD2 aligns across 9 bases. V was clipped by 1 base and J by 2 bases; unmatched bases: 9. The germline V gene has CDR1 LGHDT and CDR2 YNNKEL (reference sequence). This CDR3 has 17 amino acids. The CDR3 here is CASSQAPTSGGTYEQYF. DNA for the CDR3: TGTGCCAGCAGCCAAGCTCCCACCAGCGGGGGGACCTACGAGCAGTACTTC.

This clone was recorded only once. V gene TRBV6-1 combines with J gene TRBJ2-7; D unclear. Trimming left V 6 bases short and J 0 bases short, with 12 bases between. Germline V gene lookup returns CDR1 MNHNS and CDR2 SASEGT. This CDR3 spans 14 amino acids. The CDR3 here is CASSQAAYSYEQYF. In nucleotides, the CDR3 is TGTGCCAGCAGCCAGGCCGCATACTCCTACGAGCAGTACTTC.

The chain links TRBV27 to TRBJ2-7; 8 nucleotides line up with TRBD1. The CDR3 loop spans 14 amino acids. The J segment lost 4 bases and the V segment lost 4 bases, leaving 6 bases of the junction unmatched. Germline V gives CDR1 MNHEY, CDR2 SMNVEV (reference sequence). CDR3 residues: CASSSTGVGYEQYF. CDR3 DNA: TGTGCCAGCAGTTCGACAGGGGTCGGGTACGAGCAGTACTTC.

The chain uses TRBV27 and TRBJ1-6; 9 bases agree with TRBD1. This CDR3 comprises 20 residues. With V trimmed by 2 bases and J by 7 bases, 18 bases remained unmatched. The germline V gene encodes CDR1 MNHEY and CDR2 SMNVEV (reference sequence). DNA for the CDR3: TGTGCCAGCAGTTTACATATAGTACAGGGGGCGGGATCCCTAAATTCACCCCTCCACTTT. It yields the protein CASSLHIVQGAGSLNSPLHF.

The J gene is TRBJ1-1, the V gene TRBV12-3 or TRBV12-4; tentatively, D is TRBD1 (6 bases). This CDR3 is 13 amino acids long. V lost 3 bases to trimming and J lost 6 bases, with 11 bases between them. CDR3 sequence (DNA): TGTGCCAGCAGTTTCCAGGGGCACGCTGAAGCTTTCTTT. Residues: CASSFQGHAEAFF.